This T cell receptor beta chain emerged from a study of cytomegalovirus exposure and HLA in healthy donors. Per the germline V gene, CDR1 is MNHEY and CDR2 is SVGAGI. The CDR3 has 13 residues. Trimming took off 5 bases at V and 2 bases at J, with 9 bases between the two ends. This clone was counted once. The PCR ran on 60 Vbeta and 13 Jbeta primers. Clones were read by immunoSEQ multiplex PCR, and TCRdb kept only the in-frame ones, dropping some. The sample records over 80,000 clones, roughly two thirds being singletons. Sequencing used PBMCs. The V and J genes are TRBV6-5 and TRBJ2-5; possible D gene TRBD1, 6 bases. The origin of this receptor is a man aged 40-50 years in good health and CMV-seronegative. The CDR3: CASSIQGQETQYF. CDR3 DNA: TGTGCCAGCAGTATTCAGGGGCAAGAGACCCAGTACTTC.